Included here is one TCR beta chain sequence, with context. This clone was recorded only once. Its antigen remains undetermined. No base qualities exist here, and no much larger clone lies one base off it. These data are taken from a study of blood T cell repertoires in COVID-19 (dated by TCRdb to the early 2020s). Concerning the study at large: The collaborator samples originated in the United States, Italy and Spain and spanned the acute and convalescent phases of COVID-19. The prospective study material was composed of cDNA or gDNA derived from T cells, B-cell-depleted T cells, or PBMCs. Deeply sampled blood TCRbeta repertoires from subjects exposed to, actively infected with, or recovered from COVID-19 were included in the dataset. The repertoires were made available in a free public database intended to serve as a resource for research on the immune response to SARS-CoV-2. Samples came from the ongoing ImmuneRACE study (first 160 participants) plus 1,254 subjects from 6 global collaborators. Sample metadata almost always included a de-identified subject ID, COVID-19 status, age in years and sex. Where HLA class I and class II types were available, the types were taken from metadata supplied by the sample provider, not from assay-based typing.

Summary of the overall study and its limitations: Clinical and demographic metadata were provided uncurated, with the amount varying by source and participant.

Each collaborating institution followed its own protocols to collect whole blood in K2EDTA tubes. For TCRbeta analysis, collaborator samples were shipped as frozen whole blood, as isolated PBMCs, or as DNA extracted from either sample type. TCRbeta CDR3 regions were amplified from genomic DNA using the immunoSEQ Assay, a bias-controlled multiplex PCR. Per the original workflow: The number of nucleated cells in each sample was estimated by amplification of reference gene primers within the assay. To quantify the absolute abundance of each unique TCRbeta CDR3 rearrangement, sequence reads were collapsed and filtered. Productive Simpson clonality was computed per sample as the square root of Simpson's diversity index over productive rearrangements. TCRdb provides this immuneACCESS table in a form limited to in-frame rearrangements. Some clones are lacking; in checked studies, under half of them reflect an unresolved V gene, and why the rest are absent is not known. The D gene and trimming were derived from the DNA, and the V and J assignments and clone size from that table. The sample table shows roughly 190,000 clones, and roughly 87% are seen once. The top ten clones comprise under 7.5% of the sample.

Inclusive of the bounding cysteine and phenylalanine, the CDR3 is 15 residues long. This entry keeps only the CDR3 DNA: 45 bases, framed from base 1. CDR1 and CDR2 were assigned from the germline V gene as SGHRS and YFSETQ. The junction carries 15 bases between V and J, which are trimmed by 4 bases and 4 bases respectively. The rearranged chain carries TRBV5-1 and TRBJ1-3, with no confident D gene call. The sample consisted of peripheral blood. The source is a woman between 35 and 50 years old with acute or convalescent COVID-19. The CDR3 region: CASSPDAGSGNTIYF. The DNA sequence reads TGCGCCAGCAGCCCCGATGCGGGGTCCGGAAACACCATATATTTT.